This T cell receptor beta chain emerged from a study of blood T cell repertoires in COVID-19. Study-wide context: The United States, Italy and Spain were the sources of the acute and convalescent COVID-19 samples. PBMCs, B-cell-depleted T cells, or T cells provided the cDNA or gDNA that made up the material.

Germline CDR1 SGDLS, CDR2 YYNGEE. This CDR3 comprises 16 residues. V gave up 0 bases and J gave up 3 bases; unmatched junction bases: 4. Authors' methods: Amplifying reference gene primers gave estimates of nucleated cell counts. Measured with immunoSEQ multiplex PCR; TCRdb has only the in-frame clones, and not every one. D and trimming come from the DNA, and the V and J calls and clone size come from that table. The repertoire consists of about 260,000 clones, with about 88% occurring once and the leading ten covering approximately 4%. The specimen was peripheral blood. J is TRBJ2-1 and V is TRBV9; 9 nucleotides agree with TRBD2. The TCR was taken from a man aged 55-75 years who had recovered from COVID-19. CDR3 nucleotides: TGTGCCAGCAGCGTAGGAGGTAGCGGGGGCTACAATGAGCAGTTCTTC. Translating gives CASSVGGSGGYNEQFF.